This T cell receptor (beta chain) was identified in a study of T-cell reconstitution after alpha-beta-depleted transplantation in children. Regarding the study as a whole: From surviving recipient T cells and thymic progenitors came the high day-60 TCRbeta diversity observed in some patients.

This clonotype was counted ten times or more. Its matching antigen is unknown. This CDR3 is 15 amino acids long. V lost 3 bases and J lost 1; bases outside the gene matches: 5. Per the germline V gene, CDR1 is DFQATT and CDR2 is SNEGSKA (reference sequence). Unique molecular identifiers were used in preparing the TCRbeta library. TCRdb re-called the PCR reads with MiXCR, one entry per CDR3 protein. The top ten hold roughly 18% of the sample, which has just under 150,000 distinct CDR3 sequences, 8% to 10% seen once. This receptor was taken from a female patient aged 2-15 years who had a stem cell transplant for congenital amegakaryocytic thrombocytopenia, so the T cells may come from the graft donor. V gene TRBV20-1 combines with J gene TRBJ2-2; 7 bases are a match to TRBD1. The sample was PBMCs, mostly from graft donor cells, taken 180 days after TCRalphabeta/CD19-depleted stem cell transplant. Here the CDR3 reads CSASRRDRNTGELFF. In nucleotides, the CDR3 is TGCAGTGCTAGTCGCCGGGACAGGAACACCGGGGAGCTGTTTTTT.